The T cell receptor (beta chain) under discussion was sequenced for a study of T cells expressing NK-cell markers. Study-level findings and limits: Of the CD8+ T cells in more than five donors, roughly 1.0-7.0% belonged to dominant NKG2C+ clonotypes. Dominance of the CD3+CD56-NKG2C+ fraction by these clonotypes also held in a few donors.

5'RACE template switching with UMIs generated TCR beta cDNA. TCRdb reprocessed the 5' RACE reads and reports one entry per CDR3 protein, with no DNA. The sample data list roughly 180,000 distinct CDR3 sequences. Note on this clonotype: Its cognate antigen is unknown.

The sample comprised blood T cells: a sorted CD56 or NKG2C T cell subset, CD4+ or CD8+ T cells, or bulk PBMC T cells (not recorded which). The sequence was obtained from a woman aged 18 to 75 in good health.

CDR3 residues: CASSPRGQGAEEKLFF. The J gene is TRBJ1-4, the V gene TRBV4-1; without DNA, the TCRdb call of TRBD1 cannot be checked. Looked up from germline, CDR1 is MGHRA and CDR2 is YSYEKL. The CDR3 is 16 residues long.